The sequence of this T cell receptor (beta chain) was determined in a study of shared clonotypes between healthy human individuals. Trimming shortened V by 0 bases and J by 5 bases, and 8 bases separated the two germline ends. The CDR3 is made up of 14 amino acids. Germline CDR1 SGHAT, CDR2 FQNNGV. The CD4+ fraction was divided into a CD45RA+ naive subset and a CD45RA-negative memory subset. Repertoires were generated with immunoSEQ multiplex PCR, while TCRdb's copy carries only in-frame clones and drops some. The table lists approximately 1,500,000 clones, roughly 95% of them singletons. Material: naive CD4+ T cells sorted from blood. Subset indicated: CD45RA+ positively selected. The V call is TRBV11-2, the J call TRBJ1-5, with D possibly matching TRBD1 (5 bases). The TCR sequence derives from a man aged 30 to 45 in good health. The CDR3 nucleotides are TGTGCCAGCAGCTTAGACAGGGACGATCAGCCCCAGCATTTT. Protein product: CASSLDRDDQPQHF.